This TCR beta chain was identified in a study of shared clonotypes between healthy human individuals. Whole-study findings and limits: Non-shared clonotypes displayed generation probabilities falling below those of clonotypes present in all four donors.

CDR3 length equals 15 residues. The V gene lost 0 bases and the J gene lost 4 bases, with 12 bases spanning the gap. Germline values: CDR1 SGHAT, CDR2 FQNNGV. Turning to this clone: Antigen unknown.

It was CD45RO-negative cells, positively selected for CCR7, that made up naive CD8 cells, with terminally differentiated effector memory CD45RA+ cells excluded. Sorted-subset replicate PCR reactions contained 200 ng DNA, corresponding to tens of thousands of T cell genomes. Assay: immunoSEQ multiplex PCR; the TCRdb copy retains only in-frame clones and omits some. The data hold some 2.1 million clones, with approximately 95% observed a single time. Sequenced input: naive CD8+ T cells sorted from blood. This receptor was taken from a young man in good health. The chain recombines TRBV11-2 with TRBJ1-1, with TRBD1 as a possible D gene (5 bases). For the CDR3, the DNA is TGTGCCAGCAGCTTAGATCGGGACCTGGGCACTGAAGCTTTCTTT. It is translated as CASSLDRDLGTEAFF.